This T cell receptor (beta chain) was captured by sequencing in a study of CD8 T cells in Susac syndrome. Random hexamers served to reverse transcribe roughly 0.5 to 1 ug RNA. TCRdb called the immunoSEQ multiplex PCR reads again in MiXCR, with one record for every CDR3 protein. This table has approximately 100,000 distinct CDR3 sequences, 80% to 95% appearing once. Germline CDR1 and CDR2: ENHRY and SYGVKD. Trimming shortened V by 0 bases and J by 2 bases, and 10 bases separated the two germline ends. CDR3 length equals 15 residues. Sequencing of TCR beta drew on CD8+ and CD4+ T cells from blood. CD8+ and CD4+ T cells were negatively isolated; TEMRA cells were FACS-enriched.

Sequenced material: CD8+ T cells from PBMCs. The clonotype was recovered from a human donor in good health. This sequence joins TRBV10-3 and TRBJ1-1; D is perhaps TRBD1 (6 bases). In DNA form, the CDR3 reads TGTGCCATCAGTGAGTCGGCAGGGGCAAACACTGAAGCTTTCTTT. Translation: CAISESAGANTEAFF.